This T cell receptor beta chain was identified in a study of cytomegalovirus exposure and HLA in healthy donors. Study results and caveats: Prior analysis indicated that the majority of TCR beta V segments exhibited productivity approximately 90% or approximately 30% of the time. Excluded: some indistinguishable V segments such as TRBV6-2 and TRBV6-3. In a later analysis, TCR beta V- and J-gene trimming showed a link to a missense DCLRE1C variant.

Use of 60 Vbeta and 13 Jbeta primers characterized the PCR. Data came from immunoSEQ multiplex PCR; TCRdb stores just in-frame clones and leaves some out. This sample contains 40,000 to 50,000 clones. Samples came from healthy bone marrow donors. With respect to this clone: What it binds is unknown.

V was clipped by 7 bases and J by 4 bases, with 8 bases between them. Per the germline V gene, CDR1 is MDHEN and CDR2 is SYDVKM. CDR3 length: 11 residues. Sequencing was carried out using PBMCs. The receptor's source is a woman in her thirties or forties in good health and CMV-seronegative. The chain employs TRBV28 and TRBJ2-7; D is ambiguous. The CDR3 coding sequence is TGTGCCAGCAATACCGGTTACGAGCAGTACTTC. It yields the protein CASNTGYEQYF. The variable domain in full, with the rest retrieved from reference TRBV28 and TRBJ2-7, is DVKVTQSSRYLVKRTGEKVFLECVQDMDHENMFWYRQDPGLGLRLIYFSYDVKMKEKGDIPEGYSVSREKKERFSLILESASTNQTSMYLCASNTGYEQYFGPGTRLTVT.